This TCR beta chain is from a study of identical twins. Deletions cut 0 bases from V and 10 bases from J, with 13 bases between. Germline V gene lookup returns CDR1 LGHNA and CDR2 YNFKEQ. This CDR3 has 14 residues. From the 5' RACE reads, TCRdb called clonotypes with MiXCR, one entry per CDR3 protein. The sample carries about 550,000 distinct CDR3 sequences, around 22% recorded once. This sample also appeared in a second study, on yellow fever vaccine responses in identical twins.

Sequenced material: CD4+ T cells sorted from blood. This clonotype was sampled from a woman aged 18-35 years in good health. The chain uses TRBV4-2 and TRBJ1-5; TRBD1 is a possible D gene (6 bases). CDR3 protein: CASSQEGGGEPQHF. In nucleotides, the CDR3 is TGTGCCAGCAGCCAAGAGGGCGGGGGCGAACCCCAGCATTTT.